A selection of T cell receptor beta chains follows, all from one sample in a study of identifying expanded T cells in peripheral blood. Data came from immunoSEQ multiplex PCR; TCRdb stores just in-frame clones and leaves some out. The table includes tens of thousands of clones, around 90% detected once. Sequencing was done on a sample of blood. These receptors were obtained from a person aged 18 to 75 in good health. Each CDR3 is given with its conserved first and last residue. D genes are given only for firm matches. Only some rows state a clone size, as once, few, many or a class for expanded clones.

>TRBV7-6|.|.|TRBJ1-1
CASSLVQGRTEAFF
>TRBV9|.|TRBD2|TRBJ2-1
CASSVTGGSYNEQFF
>TRBV9|.|TRBD2|TRBJ2-5
CASSVAGTIQETQYF
>TRBV19|few|TRBD2|TRBJ2-7
CASSSGTTSVYEQYF
>TRBV6-1|once|.|TRBJ2-1
CASSVNLQGLAYNEQFF
>TRBV27|.|.|TRBJ2-5
CASSSRGGGGETQYF
>TRBV5-4|.|TRBD2|TRBJ2-3
CASSLDASGGMF
>TRBV6-7|.|.|TRBJ1-6
CASSYWVLYSPLHF
>TRBV4-3|.|.|TRBJ2-1
CASSQDRMVTYGPRGIEQFF
>TRBV19|few|.|TRBJ1-1
CASSYYRVDLNTEAFF
>TRBV11-2|.|TRBD1|TRBJ2-1
CASSYTTGTGGSGEQFF
>TRBV10-3|.|.|TRBJ1-1
CAISDSAGYTEAFF
>TRBV2|.|.|TRBJ2-7
CASEDLQEEQYF
>TRBV7-9|.|TRBD1|TRBJ1-2
CASSPHGTGNGGYTF
>TRBV6-1|.|TRBD1|TRBJ1-5
CASSGDRDNQPQHF